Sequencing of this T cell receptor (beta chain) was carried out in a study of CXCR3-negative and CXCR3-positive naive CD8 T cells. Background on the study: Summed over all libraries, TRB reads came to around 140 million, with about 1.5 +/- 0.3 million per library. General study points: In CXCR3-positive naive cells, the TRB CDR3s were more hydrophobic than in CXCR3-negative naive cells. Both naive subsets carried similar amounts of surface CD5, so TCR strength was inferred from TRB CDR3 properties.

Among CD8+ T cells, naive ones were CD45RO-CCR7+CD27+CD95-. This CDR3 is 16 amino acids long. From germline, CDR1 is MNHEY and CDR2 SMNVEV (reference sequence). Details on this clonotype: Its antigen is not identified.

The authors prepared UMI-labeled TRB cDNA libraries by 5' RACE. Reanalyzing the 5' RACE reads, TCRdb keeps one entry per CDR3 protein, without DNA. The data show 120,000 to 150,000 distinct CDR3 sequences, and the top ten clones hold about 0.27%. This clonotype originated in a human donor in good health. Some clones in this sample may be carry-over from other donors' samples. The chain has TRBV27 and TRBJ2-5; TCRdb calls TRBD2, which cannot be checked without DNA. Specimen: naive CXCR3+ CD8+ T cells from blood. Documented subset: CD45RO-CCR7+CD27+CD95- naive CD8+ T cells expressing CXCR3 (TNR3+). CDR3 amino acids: CASSSSGQGLQETQYF.